This TCR beta chain was retrieved from a study of OX40 agonist ivuxolimab in advanced cancers. Generated by immunoSEQ multiplex PCR, the TCRdb table keeps only in-frame clones and is missing some. The table has approximately 64,000 clones, approximately 90% seen once. Trimming left V 5 bases short and J 1 base short, with 16 bases between. The length of the CDR3 is 16 residues. Germline V gene sequence: CDR1 LNHDA, CDR2 SQIVND (reference sequence). The chain is built from TRBV19 and TRBJ2-3; D is undetermined. Here the sequenced sample was CD4+ or CD8+ T cells sorted from blood, taken in a trial of the OX40 agonist ivuxolimab. The clonotype comes from an adult with an advanced solid tumor such as melanoma, head and neck, liver or kidney cancer. This chain's CDR3 is CASSLGLNWGTDTQYF. The CDR3 bases are TGTGCCAGTAGTTTGGGTCTTAATTGGGGCACAGATACGCAGTATTTT. The complete variable domain, with remaining parts taken from reference TRBV19 and TRBJ2-3, reads DGGITQSPKYLFRKEGQNVTLSCEQNLNHDAMYWYRQDPGQGLRLIYYSQIVNDFQKGDIAEGYSVSREKKESFPLTVTSAQKNPTAFYLCASSLGLNWGTDTQYFGPGTRLTVL.